What follows are 19 T cell receptor beta chains derived from one specimen sequenced in a study of PD-1 blockade in classical Hodgkin lymphoma. Only in-frame clones appear in the TCRdb table, and some are missing; sequencing was by immunoSEQ multiplex PCR. Counted here are about 34,000 clones, around 76% occurring once; the ten biggest clones make up roughly 15%. Brentuximab vedotin exposure varied, and every patient relapsed after autologous stem cell transplantation. The sample here was peripheral blood mononuclear cells (PBMCs), taken before the second cycle of nivolumab. Receptors originate from a human donor with classical Hodgkin lymphoma.

This clone was seen a handful of times. The chain recombines TRBV29-1 with TRBJ2-3, with a weak D call TRBD2 (7 bases). CDR1 and CDR2 from the germline V gene are SQVTM and ANQGSEA. Trimming left V 7 bases short and J 0 bases short, with 17 bases between. The CDR3 is 15 amino acids. CDR3 DNA sequence: TGCAGCGCCCCGTCTGGGGGGGCTAGCACAGATACGCAGTATTTT. Amino acid sequence: CSAPSGGASTDTQYF.

This sequence joins TRBV9 and TRBJ2-1; 10 bases are a match to TRBD2. The CDR3 sequence is 15 residues long. Losses at the gene ends were 0 bases for V and 4 bases for J; bases not matched to a gene: 1. Germline values: CDR1 SGDLS, CDR2 YYNGEE. The chain's CDR3 is CASSVGSGRYNEQFF. The CDR3 DNA reads as TGTGCCAGCAGCGTAGGTAGCGGGAGGTACAATGAGCAGTTCTTC. Full variable domain (remainder filled in from reference TRBV9 and TRBJ2-1): DSGVTQTPKHLITATGQRVTLRCSPRSGDLSVYWYQQSLDQGLQFLIQYYNGEERAKGNILERFSAQQFPDLHSELNLSSLELGDSALYFCASSVGSGRYNEQFFGPGTRLTVL.

This chain joins TRBV19 and TRBJ2-1; weak D call: TRBD2 (6 bases). This CDR3 region has 13 residues. Trimming cost V 3 bases and J 6 bases, with 9 bases left between them. The germline V gene has CDR1 LNHDA and CDR2 SQIVND (reference sequence). The CDR3 bases are TGTGCCAGTAGTATCCGGGGGAGCAATGAGCAGTTCTTC. Its translation: CASSIRGSNEQFF.

This chain uses TRBV29-1 with TRBJ2-1, with TRBD2 matching over 7 bases. Trimming at V came to 0 bases and at J to 6 bases, leaving 14 bases not matched to a gene. CDR1 and CDR2 (germline): SQVTM, ANQGSEA. The CDR3 spans 17 residues. The CDR3 sequence is CSVEESVGGGSPNEQFF. CDR3 bases: TGCAGCGTTGAAGAGTCGGTTGGGGGGGGGAGCCCCAATGAGCAGTTCTTC.

The chain is built from TRBV7-7 and TRBJ2-2, with D hard to call. Germline V gene lookup returns CDR1 SSHAT and CDR2 FNYEAQ (reference sequence). CDR3 length: 12 amino acids. The V end lost 5 bases, the J end lost 3 bases, and 4 bases lay between the germline ends. CDR3 nucleotides: TGTGCCAGCAGCCCTCACACCGGGGAGCTGTTTTTT. This gives the protein CASSPHTGELFF.

The rearrangement uses TRBV10-1 and TRBJ2-2; D gene uncertain. V lost 11 bases to trimming and J lost 1 base, with 8 bases between them. The CDR3 has 12 residues. Germline CDR1 and CDR2: WNHNN and SYGVQD (reference sequence). CDR3 protein: CAPRRNTGELFF. The CDR3 bases are TGCGCCCCTCGGAGGAACACCGGGGAGCTGTTTTTT.

The chain recombines TRBV29-1 with TRBJ1-3; D gene uncertain. The CDR3 contains 13 residues. In germline, CDR1 is SQVTM, CDR2 ANQGSEA. The germline V and J ends were trimmed by 4 bases and 3 bases, with 10 bases remaining between them. The CDR3 is CSVVEGYGNTIYF. The CDR3 DNA sequence: TGCAGCGTTGTGGAGGGCTATGGAAACACCATATATTTT.

The table lists this clone with a few counts. The chain recombines TRBV29-1 with TRBJ1-1; D ambiguous. The CDR3 is 12 amino acids. In germline, CDR1 is SQVTM, CDR2 ANQGSEA. V gave up 6 bases and J gave up 6 bases, with 14 bases separating them. The CDR3 here is CSVPLLGSEAFF. CDR3 nucleotides: TGCAGCGTGCCTCTGCTGGGCTCTGAAGCTTTCTTT.

The chain uses TRBV5-1 and TRBJ2-5; D is undetermined. Germline V gene data show CDR1 as SGHRS and CDR2 as YFSETQ. V gave up 2 bases and J gave up 0 bases, with 5 bases separating them. CDR3 length: 13 amino acids. This CDR3 is CASSFGNQETQYF. DNA for the CDR3: TGCGCCAGCAGCTTCGGTAACCAAGAGACCCAGTACTTC.

This clone showed up just a few times. The chain couples TRBV15 to TRBJ2-5, with D tentatively TRBD1 (6 bases). V was cut by 5 bases and J by 5 bases, with 18 bases left in between. The CDR3 covers 15 residues. Germline lookup yields CDR1 LNHNV and CDR2 YYDKDF (reference sequence). The DNA of the CDR3 is TGTGCCACCAGCCTACTTGGACAGCCTTCCGAGACCCAGTACTTC. Residues: CATSLLGQPSETQYF.

J is TRBJ2-7 and V is TRBV11-2; 9 nucleotides line up with TRBD1. Germline V gives CDR1 SGHAT, CDR2 FQNNGV. There are 14 residues in the CDR3. Trimming took 5 bases from V and 3 from J; bases not matched to a gene: 5. CDR3 nucleotides: TGTGCCAGCAGCCCACAGACAGGGGGCTACGAGCAGTACTTC. Protein product: CASSPQTGGYEQYF. Based on the CDR3 plus reference TRBV11-2 and TRBJ2-7, the full variable domain is EAGVAQSPRYKIIEKRQSVAFWCNPISGHATLYWYQQILGQGPKLLIQFQNNGVVDDSQLPKDRFSAERLKGVDSTLKIQPAKLEDSAVYLCASSPQTGGYEQYFGPGTRLTVT.

Only a few counts were recorded for this clone. The chain employs TRBV9 and TRBJ2-3, with 14 bases aligning to TRBD2. Germline V gives CDR1 SGDLS, CDR2 YYNGEE. With 4 bases clipped from V and 4 bases from J, the junction kept 5 bases outside the gene matches. The CDR3 extends over 16 amino acids. This CDR3 is CASSPTTSGGADTQYF. The CDR3 coding sequence is TGTGCCAGCAGCCCAACGACTAGCGGGGGGGCAGATACGCAGTATTTT.

The chain is built from TRBV2 and TRBJ1-5, with 8 bases identical to TRBD1. CDR3 length: 16 residues. V lost 3 bases and J lost 2; bases outside the gene matches: 6. The germline CDR1 and CDR2 sequences are SNHLY and FYNNEI. The CDR3 nucleotides are TGTGCCAGCAGTGAGTCCAGGGGGCTTCGCAATCAGCCCCAGCATTTT. Protein product: CASSESRGLRNQPQHF.

This clone showed up just a few times. This rearrangement joins TRBV19 to TRBJ2-2; unclear D gene. With 3 bases removed from V and 2 bases from J, the gap between germline ends came to 7 bases. The germline V gene has CDR1 LNHDA and CDR2 SQIVND (reference sequence). This CDR3 contains 14 residues. CDR3: CASSIFRNTGELFF. The CDR3 DNA sequence: TGTGCCAGTAGTATTTTTCGTAACACCGGGGAGCTGTTTTTT.

V is TRBV9 and J is TRBJ2-4; TRBD2 matches 8 bases. V trimming: 2 bases; J trimming: 2 bases; junction bases outside the gene matches: 3. The CDR3 has 15 residues. Looked up from germline, CDR1 is SGDLS and CDR2 is YYNGEE. The CDR3 spells CASSVGGGTKNIQYF. The CDR3 DNA reads TGTGCCAGCAGCGTCGGCGGGGGGACCAAAAACATTCAGTACTTC.

The V and J genes are TRBV12-5 and TRBJ1-4; D unclear. Germline V CDR1 and CDR2: LGHNT, FRNRAP. V was clipped by 6 bases and J by 3 bases, with 5 bases between them. This CDR3 spans 12 amino acids. CDR3 in amino acids: CASGPSNEKLFF. In DNA form, the CDR3 reads TGTGCTAGTGGCCCCTCTAATGAAAAACTGTTTTTT.

This clone has more than one count but fewer than ten. The V call is TRBV28, the J call TRBJ2-1, with D unresolved. This CDR3 spans 13 amino acids. Germline V CDR1 and CDR2: MDHEN, SYDVKM. The ends were cut back, 8 bases at V and 1 base at J, with 9 bases in the middle. The CDR3, as DNA: TGTGCCAGCGGCCTCAGGTCCTACAATGAGCAGTTCTTC. Translation gives CASGLRSYNEQFF.

J is TRBJ2-7 and V is TRBV6-6; D uncertain. The CDR3 runs 15 residues. The V gene lost 5 bases and the J gene lost 0 bases, with 14 bases spanning the gap. Germline V CDR1 and CDR2: MNHNY, SVGAGI (reference sequence). The CDR3 DNA is TGTGCCAGCAGTCCCTACAGAGCCGGCTCCTACGAGCAGTACTTC. Encoded protein: CASSPYRAGSYEQYF.

This clone occurred a few times. The rearrangement uses TRBV7-9 and TRBJ1-6; D is perhaps TRBD1 (6 bases). The length of the CDR3 is 15 residues. CDR1 is SEHNR, CDR2 FQNEAQ, per germline (reference sequence). V lost 5 bases and J 12 bases, leaving 20 bases between the germline ends. CDR3 DNA: TGTGCCAGCAGCCCCGGGGGGGCAGGGGAAAGACCCCTCCACTTT. Protein sequence: CASSPGGAGERPLHF. Complete variable domain (other parts from reference TRBV7-9 and TRBJ1-6): DTGVSQNPRHKITKRGQNVTFRCDPISEHNRLYWYRQTLGQGPEFLTYFQNEAQLEKSRLLSDRFSAERPKGSFSTLEIQRTEQGDSAMYLCASSPGGAGERPLHFGNGTRLTVT.